These 26 T cell receptor beta chains were all obtained from the same sample, sequenced in a study of PD-1 blockade in classical Hodgkin lymphoma. Every one of the patients relapsed after autologous stem cell transplantation (brentuximab vedotin exposure was variable). The method was immunoSEQ multiplex PCR; TCRdb's version includes in-frame clones alone and lacks a portion of them. Of some 150,000 clones in the sample, about four fifths were seen once. This specimen was peripheral blood mononuclear cells (PBMCs), taken before the second cycle of nivolumab. The receptors derive from a human donor with classical Hodgkin lymphoma.

The chain combines TRBV15 with TRBJ1-2; D is undetermined. Trimming pared 3 bases from V and 8 bases from J, leaving 10 bases between. Germline CDR1 is LNHNV and CDR2 is YYDKDF (reference sequence). The CDR3 length is 12 residues. DNA of the CDR3: TGTGCCACCAGCAGTTTTACCGACGGCTACACCTTC. It yields the protein CATSSFTDGYTF.

There are a few counts of this clone. V is TRBV28 and J is TRBJ1-2, with 7 positions matching TRBD1. Trimming removed 4 bases from V and 3 bases from J; junction bases left unmatched: 14. This CDR3 is built from 17 residues. Germline values: CDR1 MDHEN, CDR2 SYDVKM. The CDR3 nucleotides read TGTGCCAGCAGTTCCCGGGACAGCCTTCGCCATGACTATGGCTACACCTTC. Translation: CASSSRDSLRHDYGYTF.

This clone was picked up a small number of times. The chain joins TRBV9 to TRBJ1-3, with D hard to call. Trimming took off 4 bases at V and 4 bases at J, with 6 bases between the two ends. Germline CDR1 is SGDLS and CDR2 is YYNGEE. The CDR3 sequence is 12 residues long. In DNA form, the CDR3 reads TGTGCCAGCAGCCCTCCCGGAAACACCATATATTTT. Encoded protein: CASSPPGNTIYF. Full variable domain (remainder filled in from reference TRBV9 and TRBJ1-3): DSGVTQTPKHLITATGQRVTLRCSPRSGDLSVYWYQQSLDQGLQFLIQYYNGEERAKGNILERFSAQQFPDLHSELNLSSLELGDSALYFCASSPPGNTIYFGEGSWLTVV.

This clone is a singleton in its sample. J is TRBJ2-7 and V is TRBV6-1; D gene ambiguous. This CDR3 is 18 amino acids long. Trimming shortened V by 1 base and J by 0 bases, and 19 bases separated the two germline ends. The germline CDR1 and CDR2 sequences are MNHNS and SASEGT. CDR3 coding DNA: TGTGCCAGCAGTGAAGAGTGGGTACGGAGACTCCGCTCCTACGAGCAGTACTTC. Encoded protein: CASSEEWVRRLRSYEQYF.

The genes are TRBV5-6 and TRBJ2-1; 7 nucleotides agree with TRBD2. CDR1 is SGHDT and CDR2 is YYEEEE in the germline V gene. J gave up 10 bases and V 3 bases, and 4 bases lay outside the gene matches. This CDR3 spans 12 amino acids. CDR3 sequence reads: CASSSREVEQFF. DNA of the CDR3: TGTGCCAGCAGCTCCCGGGAGGTCGAGCAGTTCTTC.

This sequence joins TRBV30 and TRBJ2-5; D possibly corresponds to TRBD2 (6 bases). The CDR3 length is 17 residues. Trimming shortened V by 0 bases and J by 4 bases, and 21 bases separated the two germline ends. Germline V gene data show CDR1 as GTSNPN and CDR2 as SVGIG (reference sequence). The CDR3 here is CAWSVGRGRLGSETQYF. As DNA, the CDR3 is TGTGCCTGGAGTGTAGGGAGAGGGAGGTTGGGGTCAGAGACCCAGTACTTC.

V and J are TRBV5-8 and TRBJ2-1; 7 bases align to TRBD2. The CDR3 totals 13 residues. V shed 5 bases, J shed 8 bases, and the junction held 7 bases outside the gene matches. The V gene's germline CDR1 is SGHTS and CDR2 YDEGEE. As DNA, the CDR3 is TGTGCCAGCAGGAACCGGGGGGTGGATGAGCAGTTCTTC. It translates to CASRNRGVDEQFF.

This chain links TRBV6-1 with TRBJ1-5; 7 bases agree with TRBD1. The ends lost 7 bases at V and 2 bases at J; junction bases unmatched: 5. Germline V CDR1 and CDR2: MNHNS, SASEGT. The CDR3 runs to 14 residues. The CDR3 coding sequence is TGTGCCAGCAACTTCGGACAGGGCAATCAGCCCCAGCATTTT. The encoded protein is CASNFGQGNQPQHF.

The CDR3 DNA follows: TGTGCCACCAGCAGCCTAATAGGACTAGCCGCCGGCACAGATACGCAGTATTTT. Its protein product is CATSSLIGLAAGTDTQYF. This chain connects TRBV15 to TRBJ2-3; the match to TRBD2 covers 8 bases. V was clipped by 3 bases and J by 1 base; unmatched bases: 12. This CDR3 has 18 residues. Germline values: CDR1 LNHNV, CDR2 YYDKDF (reference sequence).

The V and J genes are TRBV5-1 and TRBJ1-1, with no clear D. Germline V gene sequence: CDR1 SGHRS, CDR2 YFSETQ. Deletions cut 6 bases from V and 1 base from J, with 7 bases between. CDR3 length equals 12 residues. The CDR3 coding sequence is TGCGCCAGCACCAGCTCGAACACTGAAGCTTTCTTT. Translated: CASTSSNTEAFF.

This clone was counted a single time. J is TRBJ2-7 and V is TRBV28; D uncertain. The CDR3 spans 17 residues. Trimming stripped 2 bases from V and 0 bases from J, with 17 bases between. Germline lookup yields CDR1 MDHEN and CDR2 SYDVKM. The CDR3 DNA reads TGTGCCAGCAGTTTAGAATTCCAACACCCGAGCTCCTACGAGCAGTACTTC. Amino acids: CASSLEFQHPSSYEQYF.

This clone is judged medium-sized. The V and J genes are TRBV7-9 and TRBJ1-1; D unclear. CDR3 length equals 11 residues. V was pared by 8 bases and J by 6 bases, with 10 bases between. Germline CDR1 and CDR2: SEHNR and FQNEAQ (reference sequence). CDR3 nucleotide sequence: TGTGCCAGCGAATATGGGTCTGAAGCTTTCTTT. Protein sequence: CASEYGSEAFF.

V and J are TRBV4-1 and TRBJ1-5, with 9 positions matching TRBD1. Germline V gene lookup returns CDR1 MGHRA and CDR2 YSYEKL. V lost 4 bases, J lost 0 bases, and 1 base stayed unmatched. The CDR3 covers 15 residues. The CDR3 sequence: CASSPGQGSNQPQHF. The CDR3 DNA reads TGCGCCAGCAGCCCGGGACAGGGTAGCAATCAGCCCCAGCATTTT.

This clone turned up a few times. V usage is TRBV7-2 and J usage is TRBJ2-3, with 10 bases lining up with TRBD2. CDR3 length: 15 amino acids. CDR1 SGHTA and CDR2 FQGNSA come from the germline V gene. V gave up 1 base and J gave up 3 bases; unmatched junction bases: 1. CDR3 amino acids: CASSLGGLATDTQYF. The CDR3 DNA reads TGTGCCAGCAGCTTAGGGGGACTAGCGACAGATACGCAGTATTTT.

The chain employs TRBV5-4 and TRBJ2-3, with 9 bases fitting TRBD2. This CDR3 has 16 amino acids. Germline V gene sequence: CDR1 SGHNT, CDR2 YYREEE (reference sequence). Unmatched junction bases numbered 5, after V lost 1 base and J lost 2 bases. The CDR3 spells CASSLPSGAATDTQYF. In DNA, the CDR3 is TGTGCCAGCAGCTTGCCTAGCGGGGCCGCCACAGATACGCAGTATTTT.

This rearrangement joins TRBV27 to TRBJ1-5; TRBD1 aligns across 11 bases. Germline-derived CDR1 and CDR2 are MNHEY and SMNVEV (reference sequence). The V and J ends lost 5 bases and 3 bases, in that order; junction bases with no gene match: 6. This CDR3 has 16 residues. CDR3 in DNA: TGTGCCAGCAGTCCCCGGACAGGGGGCCTCAATCAGCCCCAGCATTTT. Protein: CASSPRTGGLNQPQHF.

The rearrangement joins TRBV2 to TRBJ2-7; D is possibly TRBD2 (6 bases). The germline V gene has CDR1 SNHLY and CDR2 FYNNEI. With 3 bases removed from V and 3 bases from J, the gap between germline ends came to 27 bases. This CDR3 contains 19 residues. CDR3 in amino acids: CASSDFRAASGRLDYEQYF. CDR3 in DNA: TGTGCCAGCAGTGATTTCCGCGCCGCGTCTGGGAGGCTGGACTACGAGCAGTACTTC.

The rearrangement uses TRBV4-2 and TRBJ2-1; a possible D gene is TRBD2 (6 bases). V lost 4 bases, J lost 0 bases, and 10 bases lay in between. CDR3 size: 15 residues. Germline V gives CDR1 LGHNA, CDR2 YNFKEQ. For the CDR3, the DNA is TGTGCCAGCAGCCCCCACGGGAGCTCCTACAATGAGCAGTTCTTC. This codes for CASSPHGSSYNEQFF.

This CDR3 reads CASSLVGQGSPLHF. CDR3 DNA sequence: TGTGCCAGCAGCTTAGTCGGACAGGGATCACCCCTCCACTTT. The V call is TRBV7-9, the J call TRBJ1-6, with 8 bases that match TRBD1. V shed 1 base, J shed 10 bases, and the junction held 3 bases outside the gene matches. The CDR3 loop spans 14 amino acids. Germline V gene lookup returns CDR1 SEHNR and CDR2 FQNEAQ (reference sequence).

The V gene is TRBV7-2, the J gene TRBJ2-7; possibly TRBD2 for D (6 bases). The CDR3 is made up of 15 amino acids. The germline gives CDR1 SGHTA, CDR2 FQGNSA. V lost 1 base and J 6 bases, leaving 16 bases between the germline ends. As DNA, the CDR3 is TGTGCCAGCAGCTTAGTTGCGGGGTTGGGTCGCGAGCAGTACTTC. It is translated as CASSLVAGLGREQYF.

As DNA, the CDR3 is TGTGCCAGTAGTACCGGGGTCGTCTATGGCTACACCTTC. The encoded protein is CASSTGVVYGYTF. This chain joins TRBV19 and TRBJ1-2; D is undetermined. V was shortened by 4 bases and J by 4 bases, with 10 bases between the two germline ends. CDR1 and CDR2 (germline): LNHDA, SQIVND (reference sequence). The CDR3 has 13 amino acids.

The chain employs TRBV6-5 and TRBJ1-2, with TRBD1 matching over 7 bases. Germline trimming cut 8 bases from V and 4 bases from J; bases unmatched to any gene: 4. This CDR3 contains 12 residues. Germline V gives CDR1 MNHEY, CDR2 SVGAGI. CDR3 DNA sequence: TGTGCCAGCCGAAGGGACAGCTATGGCTACACCTTC. The encoded protein is CASRRDSYGYTF.

This clone is a singleton in its sample. The CDR3 sequence: CASSSTPGPNTGELFF. The CDR3 DNA reads TGTGCCAGCAGCTCCACACCCGGACCGAACACCGGGGAGCTGTTTTTT. The chain employs TRBV7-3 and TRBJ2-2, with D hard to call. Deletions cut 4 bases from V and 0 bases from J, with 12 bases between. Germline V gives CDR1 SGHTA, CDR2 FQGTGA. This CDR3 has 16 residues.

The chain combines TRBV7-9 with TRBJ2-2, with 7 bases identical to TRBD1. The CDR3 totals 16 residues. The junction had 18 bases not matched to a gene; V was cut back by 10 bases and J by 7 bases. The germline V gene has CDR1 SEHNR and CDR2 FQNEAQ (reference sequence). The CDR3 loop reads CAIEPRDRVKVGELFF. The CDR3 DNA sequence: TGTGCCATCGAGCCTCGAGACAGGGTAAAGGTCGGGGAGCTGTTTTTT.

The chain couples TRBV5-1 to TRBJ2-3, with TRBD2 matching 11 bases. Germline CDR1 is SGHRS and CDR2 is YFSETQ. CDR3 size: 16 residues. V shed 4 bases, J shed 3 bases, and the junction held 7 bases outside the gene matches. In nucleotides, the CDR3 is TGCGCCAGCAGCCCCGTAGCGGGGGGGGGAACAGATACGCAGTATTTT. Its protein product is CASSPVAGGGTDTQYF.

Worth noting for this clone: Distinct nucleotide sequences in the sample also encode this CDR3. The chain links TRBV6-5 to TRBJ2-3, with 12 bases that match TRBD2. Germline V gene lookup returns CDR1 MNHEY and CDR2 SVGAGI. After removal of 4 bases from V and 3 bases from J, the junction contained 2 bases not matched to a gene. CDR3 size: 15 residues. This chain's CDR3 is CASSSLAGGTDTQYF. In DNA form, the CDR3 reads TGTGCCAGCAGTTCACTAGCGGGGGGAACAGATACGCAGTATTTT.